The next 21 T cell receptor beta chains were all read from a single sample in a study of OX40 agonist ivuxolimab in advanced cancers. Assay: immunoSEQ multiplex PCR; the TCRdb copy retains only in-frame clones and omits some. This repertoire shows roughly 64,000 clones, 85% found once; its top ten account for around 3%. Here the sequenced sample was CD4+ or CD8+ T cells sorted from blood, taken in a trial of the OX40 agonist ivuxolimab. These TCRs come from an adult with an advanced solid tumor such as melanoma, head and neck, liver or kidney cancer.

The CDR3 DNA follows: TGTGCCAGCAGTGAACTTGAGTTAGAGACCCAGTACTTC. Amino acid sequence: CASSELELETQYF. This sequence joins TRBV2 and TRBJ2-5; D uncertain. Trimming removed 2 bases from V and 4 bases from J, with 8 bases in between. This CDR3 spans 13 amino acids. Germline V lookup: CDR1 SNHLY, CDR2 FYNNEI.

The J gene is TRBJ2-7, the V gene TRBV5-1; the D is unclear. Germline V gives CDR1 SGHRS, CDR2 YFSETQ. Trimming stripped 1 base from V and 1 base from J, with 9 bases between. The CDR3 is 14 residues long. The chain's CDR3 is CASSLITESYEQYF. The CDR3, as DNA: TGCGCCAGCAGCTTGATTACAGAATCCTACGAGCAGTACTTC.

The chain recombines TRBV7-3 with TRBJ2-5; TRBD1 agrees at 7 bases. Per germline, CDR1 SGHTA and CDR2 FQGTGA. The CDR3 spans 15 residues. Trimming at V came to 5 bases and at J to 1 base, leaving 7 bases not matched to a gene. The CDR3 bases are TGTGCCAGCAGCACGTCGGGACAGACCCAAGAGACCCAGTACTTC. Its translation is CASSTSGQTQETQYF.

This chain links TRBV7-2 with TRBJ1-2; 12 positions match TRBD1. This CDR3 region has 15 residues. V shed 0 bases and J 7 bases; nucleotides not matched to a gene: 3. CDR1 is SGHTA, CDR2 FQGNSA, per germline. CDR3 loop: CASSLAPGQGAGYTF. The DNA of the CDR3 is TGTGCCAGCAGCTTAGCGCCGGGACAGGGGGCTGGCTACACCTTC.

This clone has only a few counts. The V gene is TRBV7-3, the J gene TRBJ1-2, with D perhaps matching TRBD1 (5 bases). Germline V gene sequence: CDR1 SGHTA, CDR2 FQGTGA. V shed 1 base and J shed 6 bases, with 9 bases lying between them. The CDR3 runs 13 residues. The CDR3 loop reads CASSLNAGHGYTF. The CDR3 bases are TGTGCCAGCAGCTTAAATGCGGGGCATGGCTACACCTTC.

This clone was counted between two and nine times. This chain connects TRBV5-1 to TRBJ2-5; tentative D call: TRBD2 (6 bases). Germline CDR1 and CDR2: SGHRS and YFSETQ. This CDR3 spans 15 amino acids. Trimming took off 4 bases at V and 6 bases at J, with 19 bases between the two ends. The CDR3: CASSPHWREVKTQYF. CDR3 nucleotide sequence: TGCGCCAGCAGCCCCCATTGGAGGGAGGTAAAGACCCAGTACTTC. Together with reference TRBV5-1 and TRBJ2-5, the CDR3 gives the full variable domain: KAGVTQTPRYLIKTRGQQVTLSCSPISGHRSVSWYQQTPGQGLQFLFEYFSETQRNKGNFPGRFSGRQFSNSRSEMNVSTLELGDSALYLCASSPHWREVKTQYFGPGTRLLVL.

CDR3 nucleotides: TGTGCCAGCAGCGTAGCTCCCGGGAACACAGATACGCAGTATTTT. This codes for CASSVAPGNTDTQYF. V and J are TRBV9 and TRBJ2-3; weak D call: TRBD2 (5 bases). In germline, CDR1 is SGDLS, CDR2 YYNGEE. Deletions cut 0 bases from V and 2 bases from J, with 10 bases between. This CDR3 comprises 15 residues.

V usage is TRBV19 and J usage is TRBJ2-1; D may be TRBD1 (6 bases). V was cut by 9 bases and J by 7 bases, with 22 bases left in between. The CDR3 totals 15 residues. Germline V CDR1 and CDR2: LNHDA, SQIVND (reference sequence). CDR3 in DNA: TGTGCCAGCAACCAGCCGTGGCAAGACAGGAATGAGCAGTTCTTC. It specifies CASNQPWQDRNEQFF.

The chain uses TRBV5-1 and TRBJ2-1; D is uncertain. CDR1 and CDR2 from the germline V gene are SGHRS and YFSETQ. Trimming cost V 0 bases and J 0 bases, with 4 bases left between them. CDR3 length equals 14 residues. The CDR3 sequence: CASSLGSSYNEQFF. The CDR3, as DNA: TGCGCCAGCAGCTTGGGGTCCTCCTACAATGAGCAGTTCTTC. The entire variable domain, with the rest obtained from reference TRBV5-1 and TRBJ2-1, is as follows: KAGVTQTPRYLIKTRGQQVTLSCSPISGHRSVSWYQQTPGQGLQFLFEYFSETQRNKGNFPGRFSGRQFSNSRSEMNVSTLELGDSALYLCASSLGSSYNEQFFGPGTRLTVL.

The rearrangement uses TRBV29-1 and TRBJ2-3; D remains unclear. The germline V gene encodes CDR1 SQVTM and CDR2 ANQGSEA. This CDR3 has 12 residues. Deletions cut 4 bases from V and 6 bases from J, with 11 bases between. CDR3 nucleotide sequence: TGCAGCGTTGGCCCCCGATCGGATACGCAGTATTTT. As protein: CSVGPRSDTQYF.

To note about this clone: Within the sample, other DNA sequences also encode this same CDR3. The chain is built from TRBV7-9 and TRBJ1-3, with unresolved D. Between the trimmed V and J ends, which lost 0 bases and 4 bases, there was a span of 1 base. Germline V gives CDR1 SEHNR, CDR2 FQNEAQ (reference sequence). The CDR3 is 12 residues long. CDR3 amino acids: CASSLAGNTIYF. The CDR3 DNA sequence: TGTGCCAGCAGCTTAGCGGGAAACACCATATATTTT. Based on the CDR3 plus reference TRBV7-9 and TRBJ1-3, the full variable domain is DTGVSQNPRHKITKRGQNVTFRCDPISEHNRLYWYRQTLGQGPEFLTYFQNEAQLEKSRLLSDRFSAERPKGSFSTLEIQRTEQGDSAMYLCASSLAGNTIYFGEGSWLTVV.

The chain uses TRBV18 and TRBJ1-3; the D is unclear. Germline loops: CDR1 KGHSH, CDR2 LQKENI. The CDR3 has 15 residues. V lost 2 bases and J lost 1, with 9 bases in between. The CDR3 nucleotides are TGTGCCAGCTCACCAGAGCAGACGTCTGGAAACACCATATATTTT. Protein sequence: CASSPEQTSGNTIYF.

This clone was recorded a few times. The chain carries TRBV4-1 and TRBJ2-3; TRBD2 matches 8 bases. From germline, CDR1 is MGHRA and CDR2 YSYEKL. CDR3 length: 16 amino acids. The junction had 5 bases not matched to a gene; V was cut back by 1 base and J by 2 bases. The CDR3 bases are TGCGCCAGCAGCCAAGTCTCAGCGGGGGCCACAGATACGCAGTATTTT. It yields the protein CASSQVSAGATDTQYF.

The CDR3 reads CATSREPQGRETQYF. The CDR3 DNA is TGTGCCACCAGCAGAGAGCCACAGGGGCGAGAGACCCAGTACTTC. The chain has TRBV15 and TRBJ2-5; 7 nucleotides align to TRBD1. J gave up 4 bases and V 0 bases, and 5 bases lay outside the gene matches. The length of the CDR3 is 15 residues. Per germline, CDR1 LNHNV and CDR2 YYDKDF (reference sequence).

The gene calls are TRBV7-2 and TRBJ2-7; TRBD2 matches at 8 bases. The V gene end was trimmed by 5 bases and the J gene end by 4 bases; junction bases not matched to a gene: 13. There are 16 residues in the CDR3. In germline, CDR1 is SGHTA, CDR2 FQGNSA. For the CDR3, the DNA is TGTGCCAGCAGCACCTGGCGGACTAGCCGTACTTACGAGCAGTACTTC. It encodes CASSTWRTSRTYEQYF.

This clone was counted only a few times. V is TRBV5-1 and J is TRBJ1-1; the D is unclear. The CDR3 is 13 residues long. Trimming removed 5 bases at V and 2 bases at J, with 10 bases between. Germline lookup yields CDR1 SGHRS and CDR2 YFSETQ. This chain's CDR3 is CASSLLDNTEAFF. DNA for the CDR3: TGCGCCAGCAGTCTTCTAGATAACACTGAAGCTTTCTTT.

The CDR3 is CASSNPTSGSGRGSYEQYF. CDR3 coding DNA: TGTGCCAGCAGCAACCCGACTAGCGGGAGCGGGAGGGGCTCCTACGAGCAGTACTTC. This chain joins TRBV14 and TRBJ2-7; TRBD2 agrees at 12 bases. The junction had 14 bases not matched to a gene; V was cut back by 5 bases and J by 0 bases. This CDR3 has 19 residues. The germline gives CDR1 SGHDN, CDR2 FVKESK.

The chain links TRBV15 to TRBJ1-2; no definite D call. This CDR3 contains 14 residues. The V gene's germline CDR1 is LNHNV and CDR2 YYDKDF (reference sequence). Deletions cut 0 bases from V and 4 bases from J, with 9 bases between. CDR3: CATSRDQQFYGYTF. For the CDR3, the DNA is TGTGCCACCAGCAGAGATCAACAGTTCTATGGCTACACCTTC.

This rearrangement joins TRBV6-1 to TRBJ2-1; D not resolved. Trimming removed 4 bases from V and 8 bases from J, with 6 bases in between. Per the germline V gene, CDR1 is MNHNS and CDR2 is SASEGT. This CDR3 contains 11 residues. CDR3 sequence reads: CASSGLYEQFF. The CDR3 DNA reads TGTGCCAGCAGTGGGTTGTATGAGCAGTTCTTC.

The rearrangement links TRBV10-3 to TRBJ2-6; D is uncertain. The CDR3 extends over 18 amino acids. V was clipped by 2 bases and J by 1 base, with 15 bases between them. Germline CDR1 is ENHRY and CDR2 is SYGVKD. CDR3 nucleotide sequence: TGTGCCATCAGTGAGCCTGGACGTCCCCAATCTGGGGCCAACGTCCTGACTTTC. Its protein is CAISEPGRPQSGANVLTF.

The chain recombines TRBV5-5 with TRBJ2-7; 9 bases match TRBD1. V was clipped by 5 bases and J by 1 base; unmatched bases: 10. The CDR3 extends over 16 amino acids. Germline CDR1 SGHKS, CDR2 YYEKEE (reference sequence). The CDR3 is CASRRTGGGGSYEQYF. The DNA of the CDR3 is TGTGCCAGCAGACGTACAGGGGGCGGAGGATCCTACGAGCAGTACTTC.